This T cell receptor (beta chain) stems from a study of blood T cell repertoires in COVID-19. At the level of the study: Sites in the United States, Italy and Spain provided acute and convalescent COVID-19 samples.

Between the trimmed V and J ends, which lost 2 bases and 9 bases, there was a span of 6 bases. CDR3 size: 12 residues. The V gene's germline CDR1 is SGHKS and CDR2 YYEKEE (reference sequence). Assay: immunoSEQ multiplex PCR; the TCRdb copy retains only in-frame clones and omits some. The data contain around 190,000 clones, 75% to 90% of them singletons. The TCR sequence derives from a man aged 55 to 70 with acute or convalescent COVID-19. The sample taken for sequencing was peripheral blood. V gene TRBV5-5 combines with J gene TRBJ1-6; D is ambiguous. The CDR3 spells CASSFAGSPLHF. The CDR3, as DNA: TGTGCCAGCAGCTTTGCGGGTTCACCCCTCCACTTT.